Listed here is a single TCR beta chain. The donors were members of the validation cohort, which comprised 90 to 150 subjects and was separate from the first cohort of roughly 700 subjects. The source of the sample is a study of cytomegalovirus exposure and HLA in healthy donors. Using immunoSEQ multiplex PCR, the repertoire was profiled, and TCRdb retains in-frame clones only, with some absent. Among approximately 170,000 clones listed, 85% were seen once. The TCR comes from a young man in good health and CMV-seropositive. Material for sequencing was PBMCs.

Here the CDR3 reads CASSLGDRGAYEQYF. In nucleotides, the CDR3 is TGTGCCAGCAGCTTAGGGGACAGGGGGGCGTACGAGCAGTACTTC. The chain carries TRBV7-9 and TRBJ2-7; 11 bases fit TRBD1. V shed 1 base and J 4 bases; nucleotides not matched to a gene: 3. Germline V lookup: CDR1 SEHNR, CDR2 FQNEAQ (reference sequence). The CDR3 length is 15 residues.